This entry describes one T cell receptor beta chain. Its target is not known. The CD8+ and CD4+ T cells were isolated magnetically using a negative isolation approach, whereas the TEMRA cells were enriched by FACS. The sample originates from a study of CD8 T cells in Susac syndrome. RNA in amounts of roughly 0.5 to 1 ug was reverse transcribed with random hexamers. TCRdb re-analysed the immunoSEQ multiplex PCR reads in MiXCR, keeping a single row per CDR3 protein. The table lists some 140,000 distinct CDR3 sequences, roughly 94% of them singletons, with about 0.18% in the top ten. General study points: Clonal expansion of CD8+ cells in Susac peaked in TEMRA cells (and in active patients).

The sample consisted of CD8+ T cells from PBMCs. The TCR was taken from a human donor with Susac syndrome.

In nucleotides, the CDR3 is TGTGCCAGCAGCGTAGATGGACTAGCGGGAGGGGAGCAGTTCTTC. Protein sequence: CASSVDGLAGGEQFF. V gene TRBV9 combines with J gene TRBJ2-1; 15 bases match TRBD2. The V segment lost 0 bases and the J segment 10 bases; nucleotides outside the gene matches: 2. This CDR3 has 15 amino acids. Germline lookup yields CDR1 SGDLS and CDR2 YYNGEE.